This T cell receptor (beta chain) was found in a study of blood T cell repertoires in COVID-19. V dropped 5 bases and J dropped 0; count of bases not matched to a gene: 5. The germline V gene encodes CDR1 LNHDA and CDR2 SQIVND (reference sequence). The CDR3 covers 15 residues. It was during active infection that Seattle patients were enrolled and then longitudinally followed. Here immunoSEQ multiplex PCR was the method, and the copy in TCRdb shows in-frame clones only, minus some. The sample comprises 70,000 to 90,000 clones, approximately 85% of which are singletons, and 8.5% to 10% rests with the top ten.

Sequencing was carried out using peripheral blood. The clonotype was recovered from a man over 45 with COVID-19, enrolled during active disease. V gene TRBV19 combines with J gene TRBJ1-1, with 8 bases aligning to TRBD1. The CDR3: CASSFRDRLNTEAFF. CDR3 in DNA: TGTGCCAGTAGTTTCCGGGACAGGTTGAACACTGAAGCTTTCTTT.